This TCR beta chain appears in the sequencing data of a study of blood T cell repertoires in COVID-19. Two consecutive negative NP/OP PCR tests, clearance, or resolved symptoms defined Cohort 3 recovery. Study processing details: For nucleated cells, counts were estimated from reference gene primer amplification. Here immunoSEQ multiplex PCR was the method, and the copy in TCRdb shows in-frame clones only, minus some. The DNA gave D and trimming, while V, J and clone size come from that table. The sample records about 390,000 clones, 85% to 90% being singletons. Germline V lookup: CDR1 LGHNA, CDR2 YSLEER. This CDR3 has 13 residues. The junction had 7 bases not matched to a gene; V was cut back by 4 bases and J by 7 bases.

The sequence was collected from a woman between 45 and 65 years old who had recovered from COVID-19. The sequenced sample was PBMCs or T cells enriched from blood (not recorded which). V gene TRBV4-3 combines with J gene TRBJ2-7; 7 bases match TRBD2. CDR3 sequence (DNA): TGCGCCAGCAGCCTAACGCGGGGGATTGAGCAGTACTTC. The encoded protein is CASSLTRGIEQYF.